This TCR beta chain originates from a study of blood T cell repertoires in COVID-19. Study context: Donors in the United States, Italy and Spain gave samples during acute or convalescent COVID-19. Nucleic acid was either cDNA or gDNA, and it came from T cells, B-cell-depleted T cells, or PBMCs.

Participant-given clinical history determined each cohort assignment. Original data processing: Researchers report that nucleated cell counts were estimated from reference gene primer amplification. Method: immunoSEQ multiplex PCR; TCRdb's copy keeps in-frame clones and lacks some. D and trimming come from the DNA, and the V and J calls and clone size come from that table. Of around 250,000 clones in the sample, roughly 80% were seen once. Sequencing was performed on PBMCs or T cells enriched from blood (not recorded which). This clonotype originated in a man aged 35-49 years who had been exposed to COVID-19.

The CDR3 sequence: CASQLDKSPYEQYF. The CDR3 DNA sequence: TGTGCCAGCCAACTCGACAAATCTCCCTACGAGCAGTACTTC. The chain links TRBV6-5 to TRBJ2-7, with no clear D. Trimming removed 8 bases from V and 2 bases from J, with 16 bases in between. The CDR3 runs to 14 residues. Germline lookup yields CDR1 MNHEY and CDR2 SVGAGI.